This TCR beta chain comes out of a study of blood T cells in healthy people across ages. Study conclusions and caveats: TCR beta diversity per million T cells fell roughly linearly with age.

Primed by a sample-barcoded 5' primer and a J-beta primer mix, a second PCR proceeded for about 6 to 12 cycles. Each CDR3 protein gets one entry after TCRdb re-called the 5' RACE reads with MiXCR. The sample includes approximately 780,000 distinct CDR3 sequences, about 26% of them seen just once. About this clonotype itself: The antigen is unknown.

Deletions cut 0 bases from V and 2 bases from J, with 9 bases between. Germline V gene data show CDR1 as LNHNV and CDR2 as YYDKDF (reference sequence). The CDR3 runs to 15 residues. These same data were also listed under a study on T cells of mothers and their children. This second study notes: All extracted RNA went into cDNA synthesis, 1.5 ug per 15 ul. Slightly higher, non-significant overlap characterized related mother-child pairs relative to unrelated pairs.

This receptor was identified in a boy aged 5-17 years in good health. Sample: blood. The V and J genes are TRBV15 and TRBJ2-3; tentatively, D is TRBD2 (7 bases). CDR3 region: CATSREAGATDTQYF. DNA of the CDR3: TGTGCCACCAGCAGAGAGGCGGGGGCCACAGATACGCAGTATTTT.